Each of the 16 T cell receptor beta chains below was sequenced from the same sample in a study of Graves' ophthalmopathy and Graves' hyperthyroidism listed by TCRdb under 2018. The reads were generated on an Illumina HiSeq 2000. For repertoire sequencing, the TCR beta CDR3 regions were amplified from RNA transcripts. A first-round RT-PCR used HTBI primers with the Qiagen OneStep RT-PCR kit, followed by a second-round multiplex PCR, size selection and purification. TCRdb reprocessed the public reads (quality trimming at Q25 with fastp, clone calling with MiXCR) and kept in-frame beta chains. Under each unique CDR3 protein, matching rows form one entry showing the most common genes and DNA. For this sample the table gives 680,000 or so distinct CDR3 sequences, of which over 20% were detected only once. In total, the top ten clones hold roughly 6.9% of the sample. Sequencing input: peripheral blood. The receptor set was obtained from a woman aged 18-30 years with stable Graves' hyperthyroidism. Some clones in this sample may be carry-over from other donors' samples. Donor details come from another sample of the same person, matched by shared clones.

In this sample, this clonotype turned up many times. The chain links TRBV20-1 to TRBJ1-1, with unresolved D. The germline V gene has CDR1 DFQATT and CDR2 SNEGSKA (reference sequence). This CDR3 has 12 amino acids. The V end lost 4 bases, the J end lost 5 bases, and 11 bases lay between the germline ends. CDR3 sequence: CSAIGSGTEAFF. DNA for the CDR3: TGCAGTGCTATCGGGTCGGGAACTGAAGCTTTCTTT.

This clonotype was observed a few times. The V gene is TRBV5-1, the J gene TRBJ2-2, with 7 bases identical to TRBD2. The V and J ends lost 7 bases and 5 bases, in that order; junction bases with no gene match: 8. The CDR3 is 14 amino acids. Germline CDR1 is SGHRS and CDR2 is YFSETQ. The CDR3 region has the DNA TGCGCCAGCCGAGCGGGGCAGAGAACCGGGGAGCTGTTTTTT. As protein: CASRAGQRTGELFF.

This clonotype was seen a handful of times. J is TRBJ2-5 and V is TRBV12-3 or TRBV12-4; 8 bases map to TRBD2. This CDR3 has 14 residues. V lost 4 bases and J lost 4; bases outside the gene matches: 5. CDR3 nucleotides: TGTGCCAGCAGTTACGCGGGGGGCCTAGAGACCCAGTACTTC. This gives the protein CASSYAGGLETQYF.

The rearrangement links TRBV7-8 to TRBJ2-7, with D perhaps TRBD2 (6 bases). This CDR3 comprises 15 residues. V was clipped by 8 bases and J by 5 bases, with 22 bases between them. Looked up from germline, CDR1 is SGHVS and CDR2 is FQNEAQ. CDR3 bases: TGTGCCAGCTCCGATTGGACTACCTCGAGGGACGAGCAGTACTTC. Translation: CASSDWTTSRDEQYF.

This clonotype turned up a few times. The chain recombines TRBV9 with TRBJ2-5; D perhaps matches TRBD2 (6 bases). The length of the CDR3 is 16 residues. V lost 2 bases, J lost 2 bases, and 16 bases lay in between. The germline CDR1 and CDR2 sequences are SGDLS and YYNGEE. In DNA form, the CDR3 reads TGTGCCAGCAGCGTGACCCTAGGGAGGACGCAAGAGACCCAGTACTTC. It encodes CASSVTLGRTQETQYF. Using reference TRBV9 and TRBJ2-5 for the parts outside the CDR3, the full variable domain is DSGVTQTPKHLITATGQRVTLRCSPRSGDLSVYWYQQSLDQGLQFLIQYYNGEERAKGNILERFSAQQFPDLHSELNLSSLELGDSALYFCASSVTLGRTQETQYFGPGTRLLVL.

The table lists this clonotype with many counts. The chain couples TRBV10-3 to TRBJ1-2; the match to TRBD1 covers 7 bases. The ends lost 4 bases at V and 2 bases at J; junction bases unmatched: 7. The germline gives CDR1 ENHRY, CDR2 SYGVKD. The CDR3 spans 15 residues. The CDR3 sequence: CAISVRQGTNYGYTF. In DNA form, the CDR3 reads TGTGCCATCAGTGTTCGACAGGGAACCAACTATGGCTACACCTTC.

This clonotype was seen a handful of times. The rearrangement uses TRBV12-3 or TRBV12-4 and TRBJ1-6; TRBD1 might be the D (6 bases). The ends were cut back, 3 bases at V and 2 bases at J, with 8 bases in the middle. The CDR3 runs 15 residues. CDR3 nucleotide sequence: TGTGCCAGCAGTTTCGACAGGACCTATAATTCACCCCTCCACTTT. Protein: CASSFDRTYNSPLHF.

This clonotype was recorded at least ten times. The V call is TRBV7-2, the J call TRBJ2-5; D is uncertain. The CDR3 extends over 12 amino acids. Germline values: CDR1 SGHTA, CDR2 FQGNSA. With 5 bases removed from V and 7 bases from J, the gap between germline ends came to 11 bases. The CDR3 sequence is CASSRIGRTQYF. The CDR3, as DNA: TGTGCCAGCAGCCGTATAGGACGGACCCAGTACTTC.

This clonotype was seen at least ten times. The rearrangement links TRBV11-2 to TRBJ1-1; D unclear. From germline, CDR1 is SGHAT and CDR2 FQNNGV. Trimming pared 0 bases from V and 9 bases from J, leaving 14 bases between. The CDR3 consists of 14 residues. CDR3 nucleotides: TGTGCCAGCAGCTTAGACACTATCTCGCTGCAAGCTTTCTTT. Protein sequence: CASSLDTISLQAFF.

This clonotype was detected many times. The chain is built from TRBV20-1 and TRBJ1-1; TRBD1 aligns across 8 bases. The CDR3 is 15 amino acids. V lost 8 bases to trimming and J lost 6 bases; unmatched junction nucleotides: 17. Germline CDR1 reads DFQATT; CDR2 reads SNEGSKA (reference sequence). The CDR3 DNA sequence: TGCAGTCAAGGGCCCCGGGCAGACAGGGGACCTGAAGCTTTCTTT. Encoded protein: CSQGPRADRGPEAFF.

V gene TRBV28 combines with J gene TRBJ2-7, with D unclear. Germline loops: CDR1 MDHEN, CDR2 SYDVKM. The V and J ends lost 3 bases and 6 bases respectively, with 15 bases between them. CDR3 size: 14 residues. CDR3 loop: CASSLSGWQSEQYF. CDR3 sequence (DNA): TGTGCCAGCAGTTTGTCTGGCTGGCAATCCGAGCAGTACTTC.

The chain carries TRBV12-3 or TRBV12-4 and TRBJ2-5; D is unresolved. V lost 6 bases and J lost 5, with 13 bases in between. CDR3 length: 13 residues. CDR3 protein: CASSWVSWETQYF. CDR3 DNA sequence: TGTGCCAGCAGCTGGGTGTCCTGGGAGACCCAGTACTTC.

This clonotype has a count of ten or more. This sequence joins TRBV2 and TRBJ1-2; weak D call: TRBD1 (5 bases). Germline V gene sequence: CDR1 SNHLY, CDR2 FYNNEI. The CDR3 is made up of 13 amino acids. Trimming cost V 9 bases and J 0 bases, with 11 bases left between them. CDR3 sequence: CASRDGANYGYTF. The CDR3, as DNA: TGTGCCAGTAGGGACGGAGCTAACTATGGCTACACCTTC.

Regarding this clonotype: A read error is likely, as this CDR3 ends without the conserved phenylalanine or tryptophan. No DNA is shown, since the ends of the CDR3 on it are uncertain; the CDR3 is the one TCRdb lists. The chain has TRBV5-1 and TRBJ1-1; the table's D call TRBD1 went unverified against the DNA. From its first to its last residue, the CDR3 has 16 amino acids. Germline-derived CDR1 and CDR2 are SGHRS and YFSETQ. CDR3 protein: CASRTTALATNTEACL.

This clonotype turned up a few times. The chain has TRBV19 and TRBJ2-1, with 9 nucleotides matching TRBD2. Per germline, CDR1 LNHDA and CDR2 SQIVND (reference sequence). This CDR3 contains 15 residues. V was clipped by 3 bases and J by 4 bases; unmatched bases: 4. The CDR3 nucleotides are TGTGCCAGTAGTATTCGACTAGCGGAATACAATGAGCAGTTCTTC. Protein: CASSIRLAEYNEQFF.

This clonotype was found many times. Given a much more abundant clone one base away, this may be a read error. The chain links TRBV12-3 or TRBV12-4 to TRBJ2-2; D uncertain. The CDR3 runs 12 residues. Between the trimmed V and J ends, which lost 3 bases and 6 bases, there was a span of 5 bases. The CDR3 loop is CASSFWPGELFF. The CDR3 nucleotides are TGTGCCAGCAGTTTTTGGCCCGGGGAGCTGTTTTTT.